Included here is one T cell receptor beta chain sequence, with context. Its specificity is unknown. Trimming removed 1 base from V and 8 bases from J, with 12 bases in between. The CDR3 is made up of 14 amino acids. CD45RO negativity and positive selection for CCR7 defined naive CD8 cells, a population that excluded terminally differentiated effector memory CD45RA+ cells. The healthy adult donors were HIV-negative and reported no recent acute infections or vaccinations. The sample is drawn from a study of shared clonotypes between healthy human individuals. At the level of the study: Plates per donor: three CD4 naive, three CD4 memory, two CD8 naive, one CD8 memory. Study observations and caveats: Across subsets, estimated richness was generally greater for naive than for memory populations. The study drew on few donors, limiting represented genetic and exposure-history diversity.

Measured with immunoSEQ multiplex PCR; TCRdb has only the in-frame clones, and not every one. In the table there are 2 million or so clones, roughly 94% of which are singletons. This clonotype originated in a man between 18 and 35 years old in good health. The chain employs TRBV5-3 and TRBJ1-4; a weak D match, TRBD1 (5 bases). TRBV5-3 is designated an ORF whose function remains uncertain. The material sequenced was naive CD8+ T cells sorted from blood. CDR3 residues: CARSLPQGGEKLFF. The CDR3 coding sequence is TGTGCCAGAAGCTTGCCCCAGGGCGGGGAAAAACTGTTTTTT.